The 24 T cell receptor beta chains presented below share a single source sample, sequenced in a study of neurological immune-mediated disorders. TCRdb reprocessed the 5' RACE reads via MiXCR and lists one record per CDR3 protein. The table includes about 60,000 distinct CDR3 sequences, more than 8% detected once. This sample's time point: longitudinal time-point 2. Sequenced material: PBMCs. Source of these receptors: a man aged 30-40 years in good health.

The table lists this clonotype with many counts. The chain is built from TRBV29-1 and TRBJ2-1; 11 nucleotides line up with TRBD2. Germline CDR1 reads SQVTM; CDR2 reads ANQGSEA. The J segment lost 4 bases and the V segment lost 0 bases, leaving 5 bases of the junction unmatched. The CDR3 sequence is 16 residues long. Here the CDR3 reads CSVEEVGTSGYNEQFF. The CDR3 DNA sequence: TGCAGCGTTGAAGAGGTCGGGACTAGCGGATACAATGAGCAGTTCTTC.

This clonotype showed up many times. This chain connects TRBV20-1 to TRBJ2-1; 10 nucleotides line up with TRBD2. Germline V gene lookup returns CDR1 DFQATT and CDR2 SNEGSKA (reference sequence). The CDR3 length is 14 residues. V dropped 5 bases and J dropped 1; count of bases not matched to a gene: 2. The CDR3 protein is CSAHSGRSYNEQFF. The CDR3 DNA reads TGCAGTGCTCATAGCGGGAGGTCCTACAATGAGCAGTTCTTC.

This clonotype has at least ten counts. Here the CDR3 DNA reads TGTGCCAGCAGCACAGGAAGCGGACCGACCTACGAGCAGTACTTC. It translates to CASSTGSGPTYEQYF. This sequence joins TRBV7-9 and TRBJ2-7, with D perhaps being TRBD1 or TRBD2 (5 bases each). With 5 bases removed from V and 2 bases from J, the gap between germline ends came to 16 bases. Germline CDR1 SEHNR, CDR2 FQNEAQ (reference sequence). CDR3 length: 15 residues.

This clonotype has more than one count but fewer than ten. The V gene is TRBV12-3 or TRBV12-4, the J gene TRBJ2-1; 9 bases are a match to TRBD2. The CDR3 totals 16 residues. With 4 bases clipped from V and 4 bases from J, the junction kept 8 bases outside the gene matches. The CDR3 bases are TGTGCCAGCAGTTGGGTAGCGGGAGCACCATACAATGAGCAGTTCTTC. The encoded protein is CASSWVAGAPYNEQFF.

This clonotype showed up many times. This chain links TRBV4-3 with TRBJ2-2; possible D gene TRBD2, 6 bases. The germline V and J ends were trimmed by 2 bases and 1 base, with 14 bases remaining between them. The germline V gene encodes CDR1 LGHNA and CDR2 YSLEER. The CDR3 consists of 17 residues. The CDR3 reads CASSQRPRGLNTGELFF. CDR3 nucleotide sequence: TGCGCCAGCAGCCAAAGACCCCGGGGGTTGAACACCGGGGAGCTGTTTTTT.

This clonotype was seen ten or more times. As DNA, the CDR3 is TGTGCCAGCAGCCAAGGGGGAGAGGGGAATGGCTACACCTTC. Its protein product is CASSQGGEGNGYTF. The V gene is TRBV3-1, the J gene TRBJ1-2, with a weak D call TRBD1 (5 bases). Trimming removed 1 base from V and 6 bases from J, with 12 bases in between. Germline assignment: CDR1 LGHDT and CDR2 YNNKEL (reference sequence). The CDR3 runs to 14 residues.

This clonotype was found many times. The CDR3 spells CASSEFWTGAGETQYF. For the CDR3, the DNA is TGTGCCAGCAGTGAATTCTGGACAGGGGCGGGTGAGACCCAGTACTTC. V is TRBV3-1 and J is TRBJ2-5; 9 bases agree with TRBD1. Germline values: CDR1 LGHDT, CDR2 YNNKEL (reference sequence). The CDR3 extends over 16 amino acids. V was pared by 6 bases and J by 5 bases, with 13 bases of the junction left unmatched.

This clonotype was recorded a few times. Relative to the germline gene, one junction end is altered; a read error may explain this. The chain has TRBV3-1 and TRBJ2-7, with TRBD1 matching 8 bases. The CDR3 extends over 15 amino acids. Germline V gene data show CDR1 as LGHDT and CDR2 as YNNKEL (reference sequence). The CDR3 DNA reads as TGTACCAGCAGCCCTTCCGGACAGGGTTTTCACGAGCAGTACTTC. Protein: CTSSPSGQGFHEQYF.

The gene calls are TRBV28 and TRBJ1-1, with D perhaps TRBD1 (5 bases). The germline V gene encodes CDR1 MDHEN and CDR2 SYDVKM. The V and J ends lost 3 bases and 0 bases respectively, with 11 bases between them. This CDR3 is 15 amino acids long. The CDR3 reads CASSLTAEMNTEAFF. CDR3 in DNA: TGTGCCAGCAGTTTGACAGCCGAGATGAACACTGAAGCTTTCTTT.

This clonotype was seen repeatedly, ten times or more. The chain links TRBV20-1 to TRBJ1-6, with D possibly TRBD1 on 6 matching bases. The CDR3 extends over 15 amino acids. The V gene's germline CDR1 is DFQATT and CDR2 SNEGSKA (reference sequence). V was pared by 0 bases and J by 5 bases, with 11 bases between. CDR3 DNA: TGCAGTGCTAGAGATAGCCGGACAGATAATTCACCCCTCCACTTT. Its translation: CSARDSRTDNSPLHF.

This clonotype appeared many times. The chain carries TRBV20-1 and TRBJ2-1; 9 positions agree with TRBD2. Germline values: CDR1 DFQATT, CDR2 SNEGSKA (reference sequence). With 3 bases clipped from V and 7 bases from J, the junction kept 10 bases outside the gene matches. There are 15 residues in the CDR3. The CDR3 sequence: CSASDSGSLGNEQFF. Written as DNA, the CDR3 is TGCAGTGCTAGCGATAGCGGGAGCCTTGGTAATGAGCAGTTCTTC.

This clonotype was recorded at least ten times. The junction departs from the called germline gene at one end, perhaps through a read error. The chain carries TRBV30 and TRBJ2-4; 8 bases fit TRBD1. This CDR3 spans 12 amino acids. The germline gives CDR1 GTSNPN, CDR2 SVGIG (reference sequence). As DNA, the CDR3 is TGTGCCTGGAGTTTTCTCGACAGGGGCGTGAACTTC. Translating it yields CAWSFLDRGVNF.

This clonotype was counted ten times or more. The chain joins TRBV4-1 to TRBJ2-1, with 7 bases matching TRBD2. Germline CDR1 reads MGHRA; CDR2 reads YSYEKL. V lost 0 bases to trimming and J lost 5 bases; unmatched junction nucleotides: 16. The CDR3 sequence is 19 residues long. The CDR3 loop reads CASSQEGSWSAGDHNEQFF. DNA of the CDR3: TGCGCCAGCAGCCAAGAAGGATCTTGGTCTGCGGGAGACCACAATGAGCAGTTCTTC.

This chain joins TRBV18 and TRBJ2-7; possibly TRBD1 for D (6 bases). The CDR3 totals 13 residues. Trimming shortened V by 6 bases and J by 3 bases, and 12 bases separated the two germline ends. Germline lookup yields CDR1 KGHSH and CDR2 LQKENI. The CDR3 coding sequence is TGTGCCAGCTCGCCGTTACAGGGCTACGAGCAGTACTTC. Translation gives CASSPLQGYEQYF.

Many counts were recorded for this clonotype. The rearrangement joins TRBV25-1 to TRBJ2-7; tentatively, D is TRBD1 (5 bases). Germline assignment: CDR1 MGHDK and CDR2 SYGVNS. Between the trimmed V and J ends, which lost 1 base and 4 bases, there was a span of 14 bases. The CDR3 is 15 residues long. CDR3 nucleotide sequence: TGTGCCAGCAGTGAATGGACAAAAACTGGGTACGAGCAGTACTTC. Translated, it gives CASSEWTKTGYEQYF.

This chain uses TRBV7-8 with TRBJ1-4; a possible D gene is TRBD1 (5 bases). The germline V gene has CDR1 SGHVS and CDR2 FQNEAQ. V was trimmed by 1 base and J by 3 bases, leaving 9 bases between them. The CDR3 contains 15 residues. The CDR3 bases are TGTGCCAGCAGCTTAGGGCGGGGACCTAATGAAAAACTGTTTTTT. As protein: CASSLGRGPNEKLFF.

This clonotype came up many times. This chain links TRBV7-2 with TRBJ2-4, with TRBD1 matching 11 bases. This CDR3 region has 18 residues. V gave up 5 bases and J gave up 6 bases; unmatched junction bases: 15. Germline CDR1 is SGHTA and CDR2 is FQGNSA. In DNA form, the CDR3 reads TGTGCCAGCAGCCTACCGAGGACAGGGGGCGCCTCTGGAAACATTCAGTACTTC. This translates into CASSLPRTGGASGNIQYF. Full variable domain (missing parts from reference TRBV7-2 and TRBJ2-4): GAGVSQSPSNKVTEKGKDVELRCDPISGHTALYWYRQSLGQGLEFLIYFQGNSAPDKSGLPSDRFSAERTGGSVSTLTIQRTQQEDSAVYLCASSLPRTGGASGNIQYFGAGTRLSVL.

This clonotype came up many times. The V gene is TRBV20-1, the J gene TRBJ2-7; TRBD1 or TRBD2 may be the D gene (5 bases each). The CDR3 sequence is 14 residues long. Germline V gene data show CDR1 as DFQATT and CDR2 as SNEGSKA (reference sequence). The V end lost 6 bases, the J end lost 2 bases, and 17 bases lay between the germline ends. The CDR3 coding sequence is TGCAGTGCCAGCCAAGGGACGGCGGCCTACGAGCAGTACTTC. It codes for CSASQGTAAYEQYF.

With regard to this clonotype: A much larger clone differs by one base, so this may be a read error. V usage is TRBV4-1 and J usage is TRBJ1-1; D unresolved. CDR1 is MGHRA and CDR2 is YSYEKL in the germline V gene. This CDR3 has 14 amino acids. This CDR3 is CASSLDWTNTEDFF. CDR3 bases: TGCGCCAGCAGCCTGGATTGGACGAACACTGAAGATTTCTTT.

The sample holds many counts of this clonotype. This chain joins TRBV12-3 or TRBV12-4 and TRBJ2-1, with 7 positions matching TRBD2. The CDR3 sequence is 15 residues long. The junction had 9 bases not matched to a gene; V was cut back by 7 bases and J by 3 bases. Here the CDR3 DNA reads TGTGCCAGCAAAGCCGCGGGAGTATTCTACAATGAGCAGTTCTTC. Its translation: CASKAAGVFYNEQFF.

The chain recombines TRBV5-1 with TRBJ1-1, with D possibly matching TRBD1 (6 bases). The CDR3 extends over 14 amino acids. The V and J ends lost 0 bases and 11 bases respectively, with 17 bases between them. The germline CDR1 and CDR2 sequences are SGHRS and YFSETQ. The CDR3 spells CASSLDPGGAYAFF. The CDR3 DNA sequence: TGCGCCAGCAGCTTGGACCCGGGGGGCGCTTACGCTTTCTTT.

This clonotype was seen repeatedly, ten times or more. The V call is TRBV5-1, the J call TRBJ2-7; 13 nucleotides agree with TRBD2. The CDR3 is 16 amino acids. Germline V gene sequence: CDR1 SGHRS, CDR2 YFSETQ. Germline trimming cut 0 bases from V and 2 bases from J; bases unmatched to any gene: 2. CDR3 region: CASSLEGLAGTYEQYF. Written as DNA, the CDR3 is TGCGCCAGCAGCTTGGAGGGACTAGCGGGAACCTACGAGCAGTACTTC.

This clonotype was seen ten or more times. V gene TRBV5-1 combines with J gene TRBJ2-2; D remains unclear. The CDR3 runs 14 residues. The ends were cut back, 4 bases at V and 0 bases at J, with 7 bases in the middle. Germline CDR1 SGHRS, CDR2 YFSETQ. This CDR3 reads CASSLRPNTGELFF. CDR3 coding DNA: TGCGCCAGCAGCCTTCGTCCGAACACCGGGGAGCTGTTTTTT.

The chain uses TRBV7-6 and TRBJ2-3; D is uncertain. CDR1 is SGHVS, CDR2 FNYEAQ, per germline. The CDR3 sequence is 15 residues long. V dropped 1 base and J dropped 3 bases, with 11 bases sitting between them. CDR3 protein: CASSLDQTRTDTQYF. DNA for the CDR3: TGTGCCAGCAGCTTAGATCAGACTCGAACAGATACGCAGTATTTT.